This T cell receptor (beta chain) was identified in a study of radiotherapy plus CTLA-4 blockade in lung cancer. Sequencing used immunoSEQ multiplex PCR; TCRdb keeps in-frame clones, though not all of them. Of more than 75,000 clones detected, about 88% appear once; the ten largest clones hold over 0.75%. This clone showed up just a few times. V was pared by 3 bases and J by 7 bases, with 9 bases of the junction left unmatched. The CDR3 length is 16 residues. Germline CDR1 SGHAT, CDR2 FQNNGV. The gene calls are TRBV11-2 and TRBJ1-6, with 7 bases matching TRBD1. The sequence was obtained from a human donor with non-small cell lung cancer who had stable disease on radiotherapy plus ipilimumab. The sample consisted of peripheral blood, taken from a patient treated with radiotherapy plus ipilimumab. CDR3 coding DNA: TGTGCCAGCAGCTTCACCGGGACAGTCGGGAATTCACCCCTCCACTTT. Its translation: CASSFTGTVGNSPLHF.